The source of this T cell receptor (beta chain) is a study of vaccination and CD4 T cells after COVID-19. Study overall: Cells were stimulated with overlapping spike peptides from SARS-CoV-2, HCoV-NL63, HCoV-OC43 and HCoV-229E.

The germline CDR1 and CDR2 sequences are SGHNT and YENEEA. This CDR3 has 13 amino acids. V shed 0 bases and J shed 4 bases, with 5 bases lying between them. The Oncomine TCR Beta short-read assay was applied to DNA of cultured CD4+ T cells. A single record per CDR3 protein comes from TCRdb applying MiXCR to the PCR reads. The data hold about 10,000 distinct CDR3 sequences, with about 33% observed a single time. Note on this clonotype: The antigen remains unidentified.

The treatment: approximately nine-day PBMC culture with coronavirus spike peptide pools or control peptides (ViraFEST assay). V usage is TRBV11-3 and J usage is TRBJ2-3; a weak D match, TRBD2 (5 bases). This TCR came from a human donor who had recovered from COVID-19. Sample: CD4+ T cells from blood, cultured in vitro, taken after SARS-CoV-2 vaccination. CDR3 in amino acids: CASSLEEADTQYF. CDR3 in DNA: TGTGCCAGCAGCTTAGAGGAGGCAGATACGCAGTATTTT.